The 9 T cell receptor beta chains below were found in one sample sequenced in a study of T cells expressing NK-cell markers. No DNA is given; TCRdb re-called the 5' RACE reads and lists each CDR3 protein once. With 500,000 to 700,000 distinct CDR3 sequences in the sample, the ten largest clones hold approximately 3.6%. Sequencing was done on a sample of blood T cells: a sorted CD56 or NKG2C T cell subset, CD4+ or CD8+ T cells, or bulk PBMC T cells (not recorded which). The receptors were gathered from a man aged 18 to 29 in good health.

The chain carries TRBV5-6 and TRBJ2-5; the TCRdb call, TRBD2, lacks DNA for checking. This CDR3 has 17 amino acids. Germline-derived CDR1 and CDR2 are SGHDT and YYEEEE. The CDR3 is CASSYGTSGSIPETQYF.

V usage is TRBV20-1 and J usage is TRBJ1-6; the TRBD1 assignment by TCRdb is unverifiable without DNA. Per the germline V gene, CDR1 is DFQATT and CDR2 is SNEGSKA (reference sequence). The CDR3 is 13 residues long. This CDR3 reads CSAGTGGDSPLHF.

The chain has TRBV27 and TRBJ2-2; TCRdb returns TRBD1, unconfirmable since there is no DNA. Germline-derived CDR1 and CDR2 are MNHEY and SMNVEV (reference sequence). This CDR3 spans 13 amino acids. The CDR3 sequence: CASSTGVAGELFF.

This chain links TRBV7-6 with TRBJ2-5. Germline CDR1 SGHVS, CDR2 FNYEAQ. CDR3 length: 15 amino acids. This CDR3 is CASSLKRSRKETQYF.

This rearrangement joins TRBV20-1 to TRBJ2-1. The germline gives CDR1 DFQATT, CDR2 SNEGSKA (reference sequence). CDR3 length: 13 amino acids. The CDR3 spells CSARVFLAGEQFF.

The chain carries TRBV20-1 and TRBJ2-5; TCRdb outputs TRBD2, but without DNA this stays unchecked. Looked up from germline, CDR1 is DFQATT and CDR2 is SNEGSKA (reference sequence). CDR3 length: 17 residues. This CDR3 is CSARDLPSGRAGETQYF.

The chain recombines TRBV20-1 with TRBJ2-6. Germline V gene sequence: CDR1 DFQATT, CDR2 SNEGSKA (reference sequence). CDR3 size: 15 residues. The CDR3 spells CSASPTVAGANVLTF.

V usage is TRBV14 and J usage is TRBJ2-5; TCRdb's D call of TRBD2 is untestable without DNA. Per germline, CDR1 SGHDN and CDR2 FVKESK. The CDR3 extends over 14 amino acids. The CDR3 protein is CASSHLAIPETQYF.

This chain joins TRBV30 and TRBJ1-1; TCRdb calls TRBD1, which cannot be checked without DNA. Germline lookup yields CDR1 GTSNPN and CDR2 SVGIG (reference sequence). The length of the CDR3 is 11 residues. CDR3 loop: CAWAETGKAFF.